These 19 T cell receptor beta chains were all obtained from the same sample, sequenced in a study of cytomegalovirus exposure and HLA in healthy donors. The PCR used 60 Vbeta and 13 Jbeta primers. TCRdb's table, derived via immunoSEQ multiplex PCR, lists solely in-frame clones and lacks some. The sample lists hundreds of thousands of clones, 70% to 85% seen once, with more than 0.5% in the top ten. Sequencing was performed on PBMCs. Every receptor here comes from a woman between 35 and 50 years old in good health and CMV-seronegative.

The chain links TRBV19 to TRBJ1-1, with D tentatively TRBD1 (5 bases). The CDR3 has 14 residues. CDR1 is LNHDA and CDR2 is SQIVND in the germline V gene (reference sequence). V lost 4 bases and J 4 bases, leaving 13 bases between the germline ends. The CDR3 spells CASSSDSLGTEAFF. CDR3 DNA sequence: TGTGCCAGTAGTAGCGACAGCCTGGGCACTGAAGCTTTCTTT.

The rearrangement links TRBV9 to TRBJ2-1; 8 nucleotides match TRBD2. This CDR3 is 18 amino acids long. Germline values: CDR1 SGDLS, CDR2 YYNGEE. Losses at the gene ends were 0 bases for V and 3 bases for J; bases not matched to a gene: 11. This CDR3 reads CASSVARGGGGLYNEQFF. CDR3 DNA: TGTGCCAGCAGCGTAGCTCGGGGGGGAGGAGGCCTCTACAATGAGCAGTTCTTC.

J is TRBJ2-5 and V is TRBV2; possible D gene TRBD2, 5 bases. V dropped 6 bases and J dropped 5 bases, with 19 bases sitting between them. The CDR3 contains 15 residues. The germline V gene encodes CDR1 SNHLY and CDR2 FYNNEI. This CDR3 reads CASREGRIRSETQYF. CDR3 nucleotides: TGTGCCAGCAGAGAGGGCCGCATCAGGTCCGAGACCCAGTACTTC.

CDR3 region: CASSSPRAGSTEAFF. In nucleotides, the CDR3 is TGCGCCAGCAGCTCTCCGAGGGCGGGAAGCACTGAAGCTTTCTTT. This rearrangement joins TRBV5-1 to TRBJ1-1; D gene unclear. From germline, CDR1 is SGHRS and CDR2 YFSETQ. Trimming removed 3 bases at V and 4 bases at J, with 16 bases between. This CDR3 is 15 amino acids long. The whole variable domain, filled in from reference TRBV5-1 and TRBJ1-1, reads KAGVTQTPRYLIKTRGQQVTLSCSPISGHRSVSWYQQTPGQGLQFLFEYFSETQRNKGNFPGRFSGRQFSNSRSEMNVSTLELGDSALYLCASSSPRAGSTEAFFGQGTRLTVV.

The V call is TRBV7-8, the J call TRBJ1-1, with D uncertain. CDR1 and CDR2 from the germline V gene are SGHVS and FQNEAQ. V dropped 1 base and J dropped 0 bases, with 9 bases sitting between them. The CDR3 consists of 15 residues. This CDR3 reads CASSLERAMNTEAFF. CDR3 bases: TGTGCCAGCAGCTTAGAGAGGGCGATGAACACTGAAGCTTTCTTT.

The rearrangement links TRBV11-2 to TRBJ2-7, with 9 bases lining up with TRBD2. The CDR3 extends over 14 amino acids. Germline values: CDR1 SGHAT, CDR2 FQNNGV. J lost 2 bases, V lost 6 bases, and 5 bases had no gene match. In DNA, the CDR3 is TGTGCCAGCAGTCGTAGCGGGGGCGCCTACGAGCAGTACTTC. Translated, it gives CASSRSGGAYEQYF.

The rearrangement links TRBV7-2 to TRBJ1-2; unclear D gene. The CDR3 contains 12 residues. The germline gives CDR1 SGHTA, CDR2 FQGNSA. Trimming removed 1 base at V and 11 bases at J, with 11 bases between. In DNA form, the CDR3 reads TGTGCCAGCAGCTTAGATCCGGGGAGATACACCTTC. Protein sequence: CASSLDPGRYTF. The whole variable domain, filled in from reference TRBV7-2 and TRBJ1-2, reads GAGVSQSPSNKVTEKGKDVELRCDPISGHTALYWYRQSLGQGLEFLIYFQGNSAPDKSGLPSDRFSAERTGGSVSTLTIQRTQQEDSAVYLCASSLDPGRYTFGSGTRLTVV.

CDR3 sequence reads: CASSIRGASTEAFF. The CDR3 DNA follows: TGTGCCAGTAGTATACGGGGGGCGAGCACTGAAGCTTTCTTT. The rearrangement links TRBV19 to TRBJ1-1, with D possibly TRBD1 on 6 matching bases. Germline CDR1 and CDR2: LNHDA and SQIVND (reference sequence). This CDR3 contains 14 residues. V shed 2 bases and J shed 4 bases, with 11 bases lying between them.

About this clone: Mismatch with germline at one junction end may stem from a read error. This chain uses TRBV7-7 with TRBJ2-5; possible D gene TRBD2, 6 bases. This CDR3 spans 15 amino acids. Germline loops: CDR1 SSHAT, CDR2 FNYEAQ (reference sequence). CDR3 in amino acids: CASSLGGGAQETQYF. The CDR3 region has the DNA TGTGCTAGCAGCTTGGGGGGTGGAGCGCAAGAGACCCAGTACTTC.

This rearrangement joins TRBV5-4 to TRBJ2-3, with D perhaps matching TRBD2 (6 bases). CDR1 SGHNT and CDR2 YYREEE come from the germline V gene (reference sequence). Trimming pared 2 bases from V and 6 bases from J, leaving 13 bases between. The CDR3 has 14 residues. CDR3 sequence: CASSFQGGFDTQYF. For the CDR3, the DNA is TGTGCCAGCAGCTTTCAGGGAGGCTTTGATACGCAGTATTTT. Drawing the rest from reference TRBV5-4 and TRBJ2-3, the complete variable domain is ETGVTQSPTHLIKTRGQQVTLRCSSQSGHNTVSWYQQALGQGPQFIFQYYREEENGRGNFPPRFSGLQFPNYSSELNVNALELDDSALYLCASSFQGGFDTQYFGPGTRLTVL.

The chain is built from TRBV6-5 and TRBJ1-2, with TRBD1 matching 9 bases. Looked up from germline, CDR1 is MNHEY and CDR2 is SVGAGI. The CDR3 sequence is 16 residues long. V was pared by 4 bases and J by 4 bases, with 10 bases of the junction left unmatched. CDR3 sequence reads: CASSSMDRGEGYGYTF. CDR3 sequence (DNA): TGTGCCAGCAGTTCCATGGACAGGGGAGAGGGCTATGGCTACACCTTC.

The genes are TRBV7-2 and TRBJ1-5; D uncertain. V shed 4 bases and J shed 3 bases, with 7 bases lying between them. Germline assignment: CDR1 SGHTA and CDR2 FQGNSA. The CDR3 has 13 residues. The CDR3 DNA is TGTGCCAGCAGCTGGGCCCACAATCAGCCCCAGCATTTT. Translation gives CASSWAHNQPQHF.

The V call is TRBV28, the J call TRBJ1-5; TRBD1 matches 7 bases. This CDR3 region has 15 residues. J gave up 5 bases and V 6 bases, and 10 bases lay outside the gene matches. Germline values: CDR1 MDHEN, CDR2 SYDVKM. For the CDR3, the DNA is TGTGCCAGCAGCCTACCACGACAGGGAGATCAGCCCCAGCATTTT. It yields the protein CASSLPRQGDQPQHF.

V and J are TRBV30 and TRBJ2-7; D not resolved. V shed 7 bases and J shed 3 bases, with 13 bases lying between them. This CDR3 spans 12 amino acids. Germline-derived CDR1 and CDR2 are GTSNPN and SVGIG (reference sequence). The CDR3 DNA is TGTGCCTCACTCAACAGTTTCTACGAGCAGTACTTC. Residues: CASLNSFYEQYF.

The chain links TRBV5-4 to TRBJ1-2; D is possibly TRBD1 (5 bases). The CDR3 consists of 14 residues. V gave up 1 base and J gave up 8 bases, with 15 bases separating them. Germline lookup yields CDR1 SGHNT and CDR2 YYREEE (reference sequence). The CDR3, as DNA: TGTGCCAGCAGCTTGTCAGTATCGGGGGGAGGCTACACCTTC. It encodes CASSLSVSGGGYTF.

V is TRBV19 and J is TRBJ2-2, with 8 bases aligning to TRBD2. V lost 4 bases to trimming and J lost 4 bases; unmatched junction nucleotides: 5. The CDR3 covers 15 residues. Germline CDR1 LNHDA, CDR2 SQIVND (reference sequence). CDR3 amino acids: CASSTSGLGTGELFF. The CDR3 DNA is TGTGCCAGTAGTACCTCGGGACTAGGCACCGGGGAGCTGTTTTTT.

The V call is TRBV7-6, the J call TRBJ1-3, with D possibly being TRBD1 (5 bases). The CDR3 sequence is 13 residues long. The V end was cut by 4 bases, the J end by 2 bases, with 6 bases between. CDR1 is SGHVS and CDR2 is FNYEAQ in the germline V gene. CDR3 amino acids: CASSWGAGNTIYF. The CDR3 bases are TGTGCCAGCAGCTGGGGGGCTGGAAACACCATATATTTT.

The V gene is TRBV27, the J gene TRBJ2-1, with D perhaps TRBD2 (5 bases). Germline-derived CDR1 and CDR2 are MNHEY and SMNVEV (reference sequence). CDR3 length equals 18 residues. The ends were cut back, 2 bases at V and 2 bases at J, with 19 bases in the middle. The DNA of the CDR3 is TGTGCCAGCAGTTTAGGGCCCGCAATCGGGCGGGCCTACAATGAGCAGTTCTTC. It specifies CASSLGPAIGRAYNEQFF.

The chain couples TRBV9 to TRBJ2-7; weak D call: TRBD1 (5 bases). Germline CDR1 and CDR2: SGDLS and YYNGEE. V was cut by 3 bases and J by 3 bases, with 13 bases left in between. The CDR3 extends over 14 amino acids. DNA of the CDR3: TGTGCCAGCAGCGACAACCCGGACATCTACGAGCAGTACTTC. Translation gives CASSDNPDIYEQYF. Looking up the rest from reference TRBV9 and TRBJ2-7 gives the full variable domain: DSGVTQTPKHLITATGQRVTLRCSPRSGDLSVYWYQQSLDQGLQFLIQYYNGEERAKGNILERFSAQQFPDLHSELNLSSLELGDSALYFCASSDNPDIYEQYFGPGTRLTVT.